What follows describes a single T cell receptor beta chain. The sample's time point: baseline pretreatment blood. Indicated treatment: 15 Gy SBRT to primary tumor, nephrectomy 4 weeks later. This table comes from immunoSEQ multiplex PCR, and its TCRdb copy is limited to in-frame clones, with some not included. The sample has about 160,000 clones, about 88% seen once. CDR1 is MNHNY, CDR2 SVGAGI, per germline (reference sequence). The V and J ends lost 9 bases and 7 bases, in that order; junction bases with no gene match: 10. The CDR3 runs 13 residues. The data originate from a study of radiation and T cells in renal cell carcinoma.

The receptor was isolated from a woman between 65 and 79 years old with renal cell carcinoma. The sequences come from blood, collected from a patient whose treatment included radiotherapy and nephrectomy. This chain connects TRBV6-6 to TRBJ2-7, with TRBD2 matching 9 bases. This chain's CDR3 is CASSGGKASEQYF. The CDR3 bases are TGTGCCAGTAGCGGGGGTAAAGCGAGTGAGCAGTACTTC.